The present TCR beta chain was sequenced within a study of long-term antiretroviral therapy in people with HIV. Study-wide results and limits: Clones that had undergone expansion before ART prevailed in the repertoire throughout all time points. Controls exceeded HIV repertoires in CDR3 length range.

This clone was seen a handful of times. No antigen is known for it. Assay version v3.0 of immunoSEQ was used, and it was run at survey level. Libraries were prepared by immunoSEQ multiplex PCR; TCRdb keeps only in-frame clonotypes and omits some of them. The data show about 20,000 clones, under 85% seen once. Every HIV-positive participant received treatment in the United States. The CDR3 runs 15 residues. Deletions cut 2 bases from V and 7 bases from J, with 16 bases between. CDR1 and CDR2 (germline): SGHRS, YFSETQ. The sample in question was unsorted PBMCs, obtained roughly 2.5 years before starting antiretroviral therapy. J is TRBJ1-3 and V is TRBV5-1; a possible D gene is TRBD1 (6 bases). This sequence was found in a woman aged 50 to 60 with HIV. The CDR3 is CASSFDTKGGNTIYF. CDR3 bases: TGCGCCAGCAGCTTTGACACCAAGGGGGGGAACACCATATATTTT.